The following is a TCR beta chain sequence with its context. Its specificity is unknown. Patients with autoimmune history or systemic immunosuppression were excluded. The data are from a study of OX40 agonist ivuxolimab in advanced cancers. Study-wide results and caveats: In the 0.1-3.0 mg/kg groups, partial responders showed among the lowest expansion.

Sequencing was performed with immunoSEQ multiplex PCR; in TCRdb, only in-frame clones are kept and a portion is missing. The sample contains roughly 82,000 clones, around 89% of which appear only once. The TCR originated in an adult with an advanced solid tumor such as melanoma, head and neck, liver or kidney cancer. The input for sequencing was CD4+ or CD8+ T cells sorted from blood, taken in a trial of the OX40 agonist ivuxolimab.

CDR3 in amino acids: CASSRRAPNEKLFF. CDR3 nucleotides: TGTGCCAGCAGCCGCAGGGCGCCTAATGAAAAACTGTTTTTT. This rearrangement joins TRBV7-8 to TRBJ1-4, with D perhaps TRBD1 (5 bases). V lost 5 bases and J 3 bases, leaving 10 bases between the germline ends. This CDR3 is 14 amino acids long. Germline-derived CDR1 and CDR2 are SGHVS and FQNEAQ.